Below, one T cell receptor (beta chain) is given with its context. Its antigen remains unidentified. The data were obtained in a study of chemoradiotherapy in HPV16-positive cancers. Findings and caveats of the study: HPV-specific T cells were functionally defined from only a couple of HPV16-positive patients. Candidate HPV-specific clones and E7-related TCR motifs grew in tumor during treatment. For HPV16-positive patients, expanding HPV-responsive T cells associated with longer recurrence-free survival.

Over chemoradiotherapy, repertoires were sampled more than once. Clones were read by immunoSEQ multiplex PCR, and TCRdb kept only the in-frame ones, dropping some. The table includes 1,900 or so clones, approximately 88% detected once. V lost 4 bases, J lost 10 bases, and 9 bases lay in between. This CDR3 contains 11 residues. Per the germline V gene, CDR1 is SGDLS and CDR2 is YYNGEE. This receptor was identified in a human donor with HPV-associated anogenital cancer. The sequences come from tumor tissue, collected from a patient who underwent chemoradiotherapy. The chain is built from TRBV9 and TRBJ2-1, with TRBD2 as a possible D gene (5 bases). The CDR3 sequence is CASSSTKEQFF. Here the CDR3 DNA reads TGTGCCAGCAGCTCGACTAAAGAGCAGTTCTTC. Complete variable domain (other parts from reference TRBV9 and TRBJ2-1): DSGVTQTPKHLITATGQRVTLRCSPRSGDLSVYWYQQSLDQGLQFLIQYYNGEERAKGNILERFSAQQFPDLHSELNLSSLELGDSALYFCASSSTKEQFFGPGTRLTVL.